Listed below are T cell receptor beta chains from one sample, sequenced in a study of T cell repertoires in cytomegalovirus infection. Their antigen targets remain unknown. Each CDR3 protein is one row after TCRdb ran MiXCR on the reads. Of around 140,000 distinct CDR3 sequences listed, 30% to 40% are singletons. Sample: CD8+ T cells from cultured PBMCs, taken from culture after CMV antigen stimulation. Receptor source: a human donor in good health (CMV status not recorded). Some clones in this sample may be carry-over from other donors' samples. Both conserved end residues are part of each CDR3. A D gene is named only where the DNA matches it firmly. Some rows mark clone size as missing; the rest say once, few, many or name a class of expanded clone.

clone_size: few
v_call: TRBV7-2
j_call: TRBJ2-1
d_call: TRBD2
cdr3_nt: TGTGCCAGCAGCTTGACTGGACTAGCGGGGCAATACAATGAGCAGTTCTTC
cdr3_aa: CASSLTGLAGQYNEQFF

clone_size: .
v_call: TRBV6-5
j_call: TRBJ1-3
d_call: .
cdr3_nt: TGTGCCAGCAGTCCCAATGGGGCGGCCGGAAACACCATATATTTT
cdr3_aa: CASSPNGAAGNTIYF

clone_size: .
v_call: TRBV9
j_call: TRBJ1-4
d_call: .
cdr3_nt: TGTGCCAGCAGCGTAGCCGGGGGTGGATTAAACGAAAAACTGTTTTTC
cdr3_aa: CASSVAGGGLNEKLFF

clone_size: once
v_call: TRBV19
j_call: TRBJ2-7
d_call: .
cdr3_nt: TGTGCCAGTAGTACCGAGGACGGACCCTACGAGCAGTACTTC
cdr3_aa: CASSTEDGPYEQYF

clone_size: .
v_call: TRBV20-1
j_call: TRBJ2-4
d_call: .
cdr3_nt: TGCAGTGCTGAAAGGACATTCATAGGAAACATTCAGTACTTC
cdr3_aa: CSAERTFIGNIQYF

clone_size: .
v_call: TRBV7-8
j_call: TRBJ2-2
d_call: TRBD2
cdr3_nt: TGTGCCAGCAGCTTCCTTAGCGGGGTCACCGGGGAGCTGTTTTTT
cdr3_aa: CASSFLSGVTGELFF

clone_size: .
v_call: TRBV11-1
j_call: TRBJ1-1
d_call: .
cdr3_nt: TGTGCCAGCAGCTTAGCCCCGACAGTTTGGGGCACTGAAGCTTTCTTT
cdr3_aa: CASSLAPTVWGTEAFF

clone_size: .
v_call: TRBV20-1
j_call: TRBJ1-5
d_call: .
cdr3_nt: TGCAGTGCGAGGCCGGGGCCCCTTTTGAGCAATCAGCCCCAGCATTTT
cdr3_aa: CSARPGPLLSNQPQHF

clone_size: many
v_call: TRBV19
j_call: TRBJ2-1
d_call: .
cdr3_nt: TGTGCCAGTAGTATACCCGGGAGATACAATGAGCAGTTCTTC
cdr3_aa: CASSIPGRYNEQFF

clone_size: .
v_call: TRBV27
j_call: TRBJ1-6
d_call: .
cdr3_nt: TGTGCCAGCAGCTATACTGACAGGATGGGTGGCCTCCACTTT
cdr3_aa: CASSYTDRMGGLHF

clone_size: .
v_call: TRBV12-3/TRBV12-4
j_call: TRBJ1-3
d_call: TRBD1
cdr3_nt: TGTGCCAGCAGCTTTGATCTCCTGGACAGGCCCTACCTCCCCTCTGGAAACACCATATATTTT
cdr3_aa: CASSFDLLDRPYLPSGNTIYF

clone_size: .
v_call: TRBV6-4
j_call: TRBJ2-1
d_call: .
cdr3_nt: TGTGCCAGCAGTTACTTCTTCGGCGACAGCTCCTACAATGAGCAGTTCTTC
cdr3_aa: CASSYFFGDSSYNEQFF

clone_size: many
v_call: TRBV6-2/TRBV6-3
j_call: TRBJ2-7
d_call: .
cdr3_nt: TGTGCCAGCAGTTACGGGCTGTACTACGAGCAGTACTTC
cdr3_aa: CASSYGLYYEQYF

clone_size: .
v_call: TRBV7-6
j_call: TRBJ1-1
d_call: .
cdr3_nt: TGTGCCAGCAGCTTAGGAAGGGGAAGGGAGGGGAGCACTGAAGCTTTCTTT
cdr3_aa: CASSLGRGREGSTEAFF

clone_size: .
v_call: TRBV6-6
j_call: TRBJ1-5
d_call: .
cdr3_nt: TGTGCCAGCAGTTGGTTGGGCAGGGACAATCAGCCCCAGCATTTT
cdr3_aa: CASSWLGRDNQPQHF

clone_size: .
v_call: TRBV7-6
j_call: TRBJ2-1
d_call: TRBD2
cdr3_nt: TGTGCCAGCAGCTTAACGGGAGGGGCCCCTTCCACTTACAATGAGCAGTTCTTC
cdr3_aa: CASSLTGGAPSTYNEQFF

clone_size: few
v_call: TRBV7-6
j_call: TRBJ2-3
d_call: .
cdr3_nt: TGTGCCAGCAGCATCCGACCCGCCCCAGATACGCAGTATTTT
cdr3_aa: CASSIRPAPDTQYF

clone_size: .
v_call: TRBV4-1
j_call: TRBJ1-1
d_call: .
cdr3_nt: TGCGCCAGCAGCCCTTGGACCATGGGCGGAAACACTGAAGCTTTCTTT
cdr3_aa: CASSPWTMGGNTEAFF

clone_size: many
v_call: TRBV5-1
j_call: TRBJ1-1
d_call: .
cdr3_nt: TGCGCCAGCAGCTGGACCCCTACAGGGACGGCGACTGAAGCTTTCTTT
cdr3_aa: CASSWTPTGTATEAFF

clone_size: few
v_call: TRBV3-1
j_call: TRBJ2-7
d_call: .
cdr3_nt: TGTGCCAGCAGCCAAGATTTGAGGAACGAGCAGTACTTC
cdr3_aa: CASSQDLRNEQYF